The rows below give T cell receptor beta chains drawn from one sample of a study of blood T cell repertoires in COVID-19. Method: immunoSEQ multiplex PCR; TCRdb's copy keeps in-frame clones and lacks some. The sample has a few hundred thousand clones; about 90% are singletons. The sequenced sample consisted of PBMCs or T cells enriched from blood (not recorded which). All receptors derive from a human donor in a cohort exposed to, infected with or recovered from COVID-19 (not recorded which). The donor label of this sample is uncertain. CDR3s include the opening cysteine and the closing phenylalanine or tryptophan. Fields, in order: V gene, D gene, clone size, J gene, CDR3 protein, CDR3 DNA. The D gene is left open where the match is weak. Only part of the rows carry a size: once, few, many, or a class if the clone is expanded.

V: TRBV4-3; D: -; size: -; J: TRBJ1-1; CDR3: CASSQDTRVFNTEAFF; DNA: TGCGCCAGCAGCCAAGACACCCGGGTTTTTAACACTGAAGCTTTCTTT
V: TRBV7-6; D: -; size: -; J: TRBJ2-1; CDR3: CASSLTINEQFF; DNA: TGTGCCAGCAGCTTAACTATCAATGAGCAGTTCTTC
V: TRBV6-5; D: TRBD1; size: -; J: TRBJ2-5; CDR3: CASRGGTGAETQYF; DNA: TGTGCCAGCAGGGGGGGGACAGGGGCGGAGACCCAGTACTTC
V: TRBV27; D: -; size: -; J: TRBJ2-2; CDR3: CASSLGGAAGELFF; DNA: TGTGCCAGCAGTTTAGGGGGGGCGGCCGGGGAGCTGTTTTTT
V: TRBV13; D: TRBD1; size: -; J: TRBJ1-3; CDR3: CASSPRDRAGNTIYF; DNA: TGTGCCAGCAGCCCCCGGGACAGAGCTGGAAACACCATATATTTT
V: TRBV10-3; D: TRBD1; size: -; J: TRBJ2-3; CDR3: CAISVTGVLTDTQYF; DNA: TGTGCCATCAGTGTAACAGGGGTTCTAACAGATACGCAGTATTTT
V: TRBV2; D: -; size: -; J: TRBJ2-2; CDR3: CASSEVAGYSGELFF; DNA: TGTGCCAGCAGTGAAGTGGCAGGGTACAGCGGGGAGCTGTTTTTT
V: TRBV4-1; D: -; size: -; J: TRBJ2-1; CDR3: CASSQVSGVGYNEQFF; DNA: TGCGCCAGCAGCCAAGTTTCGGGGGTTGGCTACAATGAGCAGTTCTTC
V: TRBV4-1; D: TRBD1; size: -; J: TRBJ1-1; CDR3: CASSPPRGGGEAFF; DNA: TGCGCCAGCAGCCCACCCCGAGGGGGCGGTGAAGCTTTCTTT
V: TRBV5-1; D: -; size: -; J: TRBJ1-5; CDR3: CASSLAGDQPQHF; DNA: TGCGCCAGCAGCTTGGCAGGGGACCAGCCCCAGCATTTT
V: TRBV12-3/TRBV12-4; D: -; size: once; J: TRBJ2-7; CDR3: CASSRDTVTEQYF; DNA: TGTGCCAGCAGCCGGGACACCGTAACCGAGCAGTACTTC
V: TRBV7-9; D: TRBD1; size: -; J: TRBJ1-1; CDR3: CASSRQGGVFEAFF; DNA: TGTGCCAGCAGTAGACAGGGTGGCGTCTTCGAAGCTTTCTTT
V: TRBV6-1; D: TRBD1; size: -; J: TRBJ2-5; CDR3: CASSETWGQSKETQYF; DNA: TGTGCCAGCAGCGAAACGTGGGGACAGTCGAAAGAGACCCAGTACTTC
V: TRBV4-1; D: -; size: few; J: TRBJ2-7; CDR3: CASSRDRLGFYEQYF; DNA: TGCGCCAGCAGCCGCGACAGGCTGGGGTTCTACGAGCAGTACTTC
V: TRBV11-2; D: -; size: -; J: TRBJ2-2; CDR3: CASSRQYGRTGELFF; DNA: TGTGCCAGCAGCCGACAGTACGGAAGAACCGGGGAGCTGTTTTTT
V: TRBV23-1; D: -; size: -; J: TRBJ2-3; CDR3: CASSLMSGHTDTQYF; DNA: TGCGCCAGCAGTCTAATGAGCGGGCACACAGATACGCAGTATTTT
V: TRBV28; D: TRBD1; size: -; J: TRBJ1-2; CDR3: CASDTGGNYGYTF; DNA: TGTGCCAGCGACACAGGGGGCAACTATGGCTACACCTTC
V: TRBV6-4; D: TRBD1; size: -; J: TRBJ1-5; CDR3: CASSGHGTGFYSNQPQHF; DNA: TGTGCCAGCAGTGGCCACGGGACAGGATTCTATAGCAATCAGCCCCAGCATTTT
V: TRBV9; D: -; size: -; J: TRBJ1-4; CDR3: CASSASLGEGEKLFF; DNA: TGTGCCAGCAGCGCATCATTGGGCGAGGGTGAAAAACTGTTTTTT
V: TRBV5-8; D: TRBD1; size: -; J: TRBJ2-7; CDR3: CASSLGTGVGEQYF; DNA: TGTGCCAGCAGCTTGGGGACAGGGGTGGGAGAGCAGTACTTC
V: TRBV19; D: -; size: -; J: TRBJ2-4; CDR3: CASSRRSQETKNIQYF; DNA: TGTGCCAGTAGTAGGAGGAGTCAGGAAACCAAAAACATTCAGTACTTC
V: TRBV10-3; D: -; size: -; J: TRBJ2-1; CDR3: CAISESWRGGYNEQFF; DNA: TGTGCCATCAGTGAGTCATGGCGAGGGGGTTACAATGAGCAGTTCTTC
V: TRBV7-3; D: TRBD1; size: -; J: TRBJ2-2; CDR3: CASSVTGAPGELFF; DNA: TGTGCCAGCAGCGTGACAGGGGCCCCCGGGGAGCTGTTTTTT
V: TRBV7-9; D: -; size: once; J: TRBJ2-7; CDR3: CASSQGGREQYF; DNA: TGTGCCAGCAGCCAAGGGGGACGCGAGCAGTACTTC
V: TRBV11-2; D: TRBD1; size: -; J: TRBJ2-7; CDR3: CASSLRDSSYEQYF; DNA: TGTGCCAGCAGCCTCCGGGACAGTTCCTACGAGCAGTACTTC
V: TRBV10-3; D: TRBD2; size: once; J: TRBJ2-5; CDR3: CAISESRTSPETQYF; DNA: TGTGCCATCAGTGAGTCGAGGACTAGCCCAGAGACCCAGTACTTC
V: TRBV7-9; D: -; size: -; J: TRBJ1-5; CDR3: CASSLGDRIQPQHF; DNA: TGTGCCAGCAGCTTAGGAGACAGAATTCAGCCCCAGCATTTT
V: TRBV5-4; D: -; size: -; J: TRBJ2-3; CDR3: CASSPGLAGTDTQYF; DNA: TGTGCCAGCAGCCCGGGACTGGCCGGCACAGATACGCAGTATTTT
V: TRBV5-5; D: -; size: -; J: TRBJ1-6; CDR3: CASSFSGDSPLHF; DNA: TGTGCCAGCAGCTTTTCAGGGGATTCACCCCTCCACTTT
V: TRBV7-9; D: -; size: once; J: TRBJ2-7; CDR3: CASSLSSYEQYF; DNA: TGTGCCAGCAGCCTGAGCTCCTACGAGCAGTACTTC
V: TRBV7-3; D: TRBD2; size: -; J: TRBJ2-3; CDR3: CASSLFPAGAADTQYF; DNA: TGTGCCAGCAGCTTATTTCCAGCGGGGGCCGCAGATACGCAGTATTTT
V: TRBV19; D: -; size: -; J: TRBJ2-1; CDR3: CASSPGSQSGSYNEQFF; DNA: TGTGCCAGTAGCCCAGGCTCCCAAAGCGGCTCCTACAATGAGCAGTTCTTC
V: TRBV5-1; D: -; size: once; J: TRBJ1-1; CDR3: CASSLDRGTEAFF; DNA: TGCGCCAGCAGCTTGGACCGCGGAACTGAAGCTTTCTTT
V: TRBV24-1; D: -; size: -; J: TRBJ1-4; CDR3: CATGAGEKLFF; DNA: TGTGCCACCGGCGCGGGGGAAAAACTGTTTTTT
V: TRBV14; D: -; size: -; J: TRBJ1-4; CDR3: CASSQAGENEKLFF; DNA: TGTGCCAGCAGCCAGGCCGGGGAAAATGAAAAACTGTTTTTT
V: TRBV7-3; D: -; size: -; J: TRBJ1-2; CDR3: CASSLRADRSAGYTF; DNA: TGTGCCAGCAGCCTCAGGGCAGACAGATCCGCTGGCTACACCTTC
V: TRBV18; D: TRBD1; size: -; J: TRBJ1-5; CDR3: CASSPQGQGQVSQHF; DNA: TGTGCCAGCTCACCACAGGGACAGGGCCAGGTATCCCAGCATTTT
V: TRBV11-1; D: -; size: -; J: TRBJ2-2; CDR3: CASSVLSGTGELFF; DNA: TGTGCCAGCAGCGTCCTCAGTGGCACCGGGGAGCTGTTTTTT
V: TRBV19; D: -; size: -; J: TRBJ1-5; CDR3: CASSIAPPGDQPQHF; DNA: TGTGCCAGTAGTATAGCGCCGCCGGGGGATCAGCCCCAGCATTTT
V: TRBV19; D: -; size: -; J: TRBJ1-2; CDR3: CASSMTARGYTF; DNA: TGTGCCAGTAGTATGACAGCGCGGGGCTACACCTTC
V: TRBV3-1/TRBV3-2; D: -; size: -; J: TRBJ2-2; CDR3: CASSQALGTPPGELFF; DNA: TGTGCCAGCAGCCAAGCTCTCGGGACTCCGCCCGGGGAGCTGTTTTTT
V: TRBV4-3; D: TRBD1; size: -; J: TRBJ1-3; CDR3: CASSQVQGHSGNTIYF; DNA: TGCGCCAGCAGCCAAGTACAGGGGCACTCTGGAAACACCATATATTTT
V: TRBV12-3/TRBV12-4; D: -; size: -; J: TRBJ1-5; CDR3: CASSPQGRQPQHF; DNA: TGTGCCAGCAGTCCACAGGGAAGACAGCCCCAGCATTTT
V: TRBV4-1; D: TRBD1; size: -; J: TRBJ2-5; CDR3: CASSPYRGWETQYF; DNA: TGCGCCAGCAGCCCGTACAGGGGGTGGGAGACCCAGTACTTC
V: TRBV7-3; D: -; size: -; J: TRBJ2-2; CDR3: CASSSADAGELFF; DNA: TGTGCCAGCAGCTCCGCAGATGCCGGGGAGCTGTTTTTT